A selection of T cell receptor beta chains follows, all from one sample in a study of blood T cell repertoires in COVID-19. Repertoires were generated with immunoSEQ multiplex PCR, while TCRdb's copy carries only in-frame clones and drops some. The table lists 200,000 to 300,000 clones, 70% to 90% of them singletons, with 2% to 2.5% in the top ten. The sample comprised PBMCs or T cells enriched from blood (not recorded which). Every receptor here comes from a middle-aged woman with acute COVID-19. Both conserved end residues are part of each CDR3.

v_gene,CDR3aa
TRBV7-2,CASSPRTNANTGELFF
TRBV6-5,CASSYLGAGYGYTF
TRBV5-4,CASSNNRGRGPSPLHF
TRBV30,CAWSAGIEAFF
TRBV11-2,CASSLGLDRVTDTQYF
TRBV5-8,CASSQDMRSYNEQFF
TRBV5-6,CASSLASGSRSKQFF
TRBV24-1,CATSDTYRGLSLGNTIYF
TRBV4-3,CASSQGTSLHNEQFF
TRBV12-3/TRBV12-4,CASSLLGGTEAFF
TRBV2,CASSVAENTEAFF
TRBV27,CASSPSGEGQETQYF
TRBV27,CASSSQGYGYTF
TRBV6-1,CASSDRSHPINQPQHF
TRBV3-1/TRBV3-2,CASSQGQGASNQPQHF
TRBV3-1/TRBV3-2,CASSNMDRGTFF
TRBV24-1,CATSDLGLASTDTQYF
TRBV5-1,CASSPGQVPEAFF
TRBV6-5,CASSYTGEHYGYTF
TRBV9,CASSVEEGRTNYGYTF
TRBV30,CAWRPTGNTEAFF
TRBV4-1,CASSQQQGGYNEQFF
TRBV19,CASSIGLGADTQYF
TRBV5-6,CASSLTHLSNYGYTF